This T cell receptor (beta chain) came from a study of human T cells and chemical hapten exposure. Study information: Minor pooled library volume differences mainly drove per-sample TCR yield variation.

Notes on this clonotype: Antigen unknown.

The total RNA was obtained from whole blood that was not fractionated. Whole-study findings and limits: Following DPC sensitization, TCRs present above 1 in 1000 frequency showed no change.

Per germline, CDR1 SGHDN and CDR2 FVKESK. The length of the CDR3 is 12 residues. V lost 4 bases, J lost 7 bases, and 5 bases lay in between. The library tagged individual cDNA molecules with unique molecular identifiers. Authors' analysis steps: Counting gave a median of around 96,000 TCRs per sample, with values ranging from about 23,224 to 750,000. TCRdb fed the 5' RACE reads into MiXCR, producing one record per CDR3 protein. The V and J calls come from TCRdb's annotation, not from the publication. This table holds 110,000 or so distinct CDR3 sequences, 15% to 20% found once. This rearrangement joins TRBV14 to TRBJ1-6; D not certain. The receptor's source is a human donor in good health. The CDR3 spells CASSRVNSPLHF. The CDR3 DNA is TGTGCCAGCAGCCGCGTAAATTCACCCCTCCACTTT.